This TCR beta chain was retrieved from a study of blood T cell repertoires in COVID-19. Study as a whole: Nucleic acid was either cDNA or gDNA, and it came from T cells, B-cell-depleted T cells, or PBMCs.

Original processing methods: Using reference gene primer amplification, nucleated cell counts were estimated. The table came from immunoSEQ multiplex PCR; TCRdb's copy has only in-frame clones and leaves some out. V and J calls and clone size are those listed in that table; D and trimming were worked out from the DNA. The sample carries roughly 53,000 clones, 90% recorded once. This CDR3 spans 14 amino acids. Trimming cost V 3 bases and J 3 bases, with 10 bases left between them. Germline assignment: CDR1 KGHSH and CDR2 LQKENI. The sample taken for sequencing was peripheral blood. The gene calls are TRBV18 and TRBJ2-3; D call uncertain. The TCR was taken from a woman between 40 and 50 years old with active COVID-19. CDR3 nucleotides: TGTGCCAGCTCACCCCCGACACATACAGATACGCAGTATTTT. It encodes CASSPPTHTDTQYF.